This T cell receptor (beta chain) was found in a study of cytomegalovirus exposure and HLA in healthy donors. Whole-study context: Researchers previously reported finding 100 million or so unique TCR beta sequences from 150 million to 200 million T cells. Study findings and constraints: In a later analysis, compared with equally common non-associated chains, HLA-associated beta chains were more expanded. Upon later analysis, TCR association rates were observed to vary by HLA locus, being highest for DRB1 and lowest for HLA-C.

The CDR3 is 8 amino acids. 13 Jbeta primers and 60 Vbeta primers were used for the PCR. Libraries were prepared by immunoSEQ multiplex PCR; TCRdb keeps only in-frame clonotypes and omits some of them. This table has 150,000 or so clones, 80% appearing once. This clone was recorded once. Its antigen is as yet unknown. Material: PBMCs. The sequence was collected from a woman aged 45-60 years in good health and CMV-seropositive. The chain carries TRBV21-1 and TRBJ1-4. TRBV21-1 is designated a pseudogene. This CDR3 reads CAGRELFF. The CDR3 DNA reads TGTGCCGGTCGGGAACTGTTTTTT.